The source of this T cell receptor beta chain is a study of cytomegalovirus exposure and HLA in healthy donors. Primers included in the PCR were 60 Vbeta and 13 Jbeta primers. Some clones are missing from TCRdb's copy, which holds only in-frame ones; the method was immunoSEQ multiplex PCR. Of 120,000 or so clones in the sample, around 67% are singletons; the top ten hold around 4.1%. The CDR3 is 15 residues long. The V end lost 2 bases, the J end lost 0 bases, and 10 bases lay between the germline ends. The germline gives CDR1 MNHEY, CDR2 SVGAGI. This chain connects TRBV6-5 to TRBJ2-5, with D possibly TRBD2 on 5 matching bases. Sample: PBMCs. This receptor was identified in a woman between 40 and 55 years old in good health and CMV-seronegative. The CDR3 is CASSYGIAYQETQYF. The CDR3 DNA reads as TGTGCCAGCAGTTACGGGATAGCGTACCAAGAGACCCAGTACTTC.